By share of the sample, the clone carrying this TCR beta chain is large. Its antigen is unknown. Some clones are missing from TCRdb's copy, which holds only in-frame ones; the method was immunoSEQ multiplex PCR. In the table there are some 4,200 clones, around 80% of which are singletons. The data were taken from a study of neoadjuvant nivolumab and ipilimumab in lung cancer. Across the whole study: Nivolumab 3 mg/kg was given days 1, 15 and 29, plus ipilimumab 1 mg/kg day 1 in combination. General observations from the study: TCR richness and clonality were higher in tumors than adjacent uninvolved lung. Higher pretherapy blood TCR richness went with higher resected-tumor richness. From pretherapy to surgery, tumor richness and clonality rose with dual therapy.

This CDR3 contains 13 residues. CDR1 and CDR2 (germline): SGHTS, YDEGEE. Trimming stripped 4 bases from V and 10 bases from J, with 17 bases between. The clonotype was recovered from an adult with non-small cell lung cancer. V is TRBV5-8 and J is TRBJ1-2; D remains ambiguous. Sequenced here: peripheral blood, sampled after neoadjuvant nivolumab, alone or with ipilimumab, at or shortly before surgery. CDR3: CASSPGSADPYTF. The CDR3 DNA is TGTGCCAGCAGCCCGGGGAGCGCTGATCCCTACACCTTC.